Presented here are 16 T cell receptor beta chains from one specimen sequenced in a study of T cell repertoires in cytomegalovirus infection. TCRdb re-analysed the reads in MiXCR, keeping a single row per CDR3 protein. The sample carries 250,000 to 300,000 distinct CDR3 sequences, about 23% recorded once. The specimen sequenced was PBMCs. The receptors originated from a human donor in good health (CMV status not recorded). Some clones in this sample may be carry-over from other donors' samples.

Only a few counts were recorded for this clonotype. The chain recombines TRBV29-1 with TRBJ1-1; maybe TRBD1 (5 bases). Per the germline V gene, CDR1 is SQVTM and CDR2 is ANQGSEA. CDR3 length: 14 residues. The V gene lost 2 bases and the J gene lost 3 bases, with 13 bases spanning the gap. CDR3 DNA: TGCAGCGTTGAATCGGCAGGGTGGGACACTGAAGCTTTCTTT. Protein: CSVESAGWDTEAFF.

The chain joins TRBV6-5 to TRBJ2-7; D may be TRBD2 (6 bases). This CDR3 comprises 15 residues. Trimming shortened V by 0 bases and J by 0 bases, and 9 bases separated the two germline ends. The germline V gene encodes CDR1 MNHEY and CDR2 SVGAGI. In nucleotides, the CDR3 is TGTGCCAGCAGTTACTCACGGGGGTACTCCTACGAGCAGTACTTC. Translating it yields CASSYSRGYSYEQYF.

The chain links TRBV29-1 to TRBJ2-1; 7 nucleotides agree with TRBD1. The J segment lost 6 bases and the V segment lost 6 bases, leaving 2 bases of the junction unmatched. The CDR3 runs to 11 residues. Germline V lookup: CDR1 SQVTM, CDR2 ANQGSEA. The CDR3 loop reads CSVPGGNEQFF. DNA for the CDR3: TGCAGCGTGCCAGGGGGCAATGAGCAGTTCTTC.

The V gene is TRBV7-3, the J gene TRBJ2-1; TRBD2 matches at 9 bases. V lost 3 bases, J lost 6 bases, and 6 bases stayed unmatched. CDR1 is SGHTA, CDR2 FQGTGA, per germline. The CDR3 loop spans 15 amino acids. CDR3 nucleotides: TGTGCCAGCAGCTTCGCGGGGGGGATGTTCAATGAGCAGTTCTTC. Amino acids: CASSFAGGMFNEQFF.

This clonotype was found a few times. This chain joins TRBV7-3 and TRBJ2-5, with D possibly being TRBD1 (6 bases). The CDR3 spans 15 residues. CDR1 SGHTA and CDR2 FQGTGA come from the germline V gene. Trimming shortened V by 1 base and J by 1 base, and 10 bases separated the two germline ends. The CDR3 coding sequence is TGTGCCAGCAGCTTAAGGGCACAGGGCCAAGAGACCCAGTACTTC. Its protein is CASSLRAQGQETQYF.

This clonotype was detected ten times or more. The chain joins TRBV7-2 to TRBJ2-1; possibly TRBD2 for D (6 bases). Looked up from germline, CDR1 is SGHTA and CDR2 is FQGNSA. The CDR3 is made up of 14 amino acids. Trimming cost V 3 bases and J 12 bases, with 18 bases left between them. CDR3 coding DNA: TGTGCCAGCAGCTTGGGGGGTAGAGAAGGAGGGCAGTTCTTC. As protein: CASSLGGREGGQFF.

This clonotype was seen many times. This rearrangement joins TRBV7-9 to TRBJ1-4; D remains ambiguous. With 5 bases removed from V and 4 bases from J, the gap between germline ends came to 11 bases. CDR1 is SEHNR, CDR2 FQNEAQ, per germline (reference sequence). This CDR3 comprises 14 residues. The CDR3 coding sequence is TGTGCCAGCAGCCTGGATGGCGGTAATGAAAAACTGTTTTTT. Translation gives CASSLDGGNEKLFF. Supplemented by reference TRBV7-9 and TRBJ1-4, the full variable domain reads DTGVSQNPRHKITKRGQNVTFRCDPISEHNRLYWYRQTLGQGPEFLTYFQNEAQLEKSRLLSDRFSAERPKGSFSTLEIQRTEQGDSAMYLCASSLDGGNEKLFFGSGTQLSVL.

The gene calls are TRBV20-1 and TRBJ2-7, with D maybe TRBD1 (5 bases). The germline CDR1 and CDR2 sequences are DFQATT and SNEGSKA (reference sequence). V was clipped by 6 bases and J by 2 bases, with 20 bases between them. The CDR3 spans 15 residues. The CDR3 region has the DNA TGCAGTGCCCCCGGTGGAAATAGGGGCACCTACGAGCAGTACTTC. Translated, it gives CSAPGGNRGTYEQYF.

V is TRBV9 and J is TRBJ2-1; 11 nucleotides align to TRBD2. Germline CDR1 SGDLS, CDR2 YYNGEE. J gave up 5 bases and V 4 bases, and 5 bases lay outside the gene matches. CDR3 length: 15 residues. Written as DNA, the CDR3 is TGTGCCAGCAGCTCCGGACTAGCGGGCCACAATGAGCAGTTCTTC. Translating it yields CASSSGLAGHNEQFF. The entire variable domain, with the rest obtained from reference TRBV9 and TRBJ2-1, is as follows: DSGVTQTPKHLITATGQRVTLRCSPRSGDLSVYWYQQSLDQGLQFLIQYYNGEERAKGNILERFSAQQFPDLHSELNLSSLELGDSALYFCASSSGLAGHNEQFFGPGTRLTVL.

In its sample, this clonotype was seen many times. The rearrangement joins TRBV7-9 to TRBJ2-3; D possibly matches TRBD1 or TRBD2 (5 bases each). V was pared by 7 bases and J by 2 bases, with 13 bases between. This CDR3 is 14 amino acids long. CDR1 is SEHNR, CDR2 FQNEAQ, per germline (reference sequence). The chain's CDR3 is CASTLVGPTDTQYF. The CDR3 nucleotides are TGTGCCAGCACGTTGGTGGGACCCACAGATACGCAGTATTTT.

This clonotype has only one observation. This sequence joins TRBV12-3 or TRBV12-4 and TRBJ1-2; D is uncertain. The CDR3 extends over 14 amino acids. V dropped 3 bases and J dropped 1 base, with 9 bases sitting between them. CDR3 protein: CASSFLGINYGYTF. The CDR3 DNA is TGTGCCAGCAGTTTTTTAGGGATTAACTATGGCTACACCTTC.

At least ten counts were recorded for this clonotype. The chain recombines TRBV6-1 with TRBJ1-5; D is unclear. V gave up 7 bases and J gave up 0 bases, with 10 bases separating them. The CDR3 contains 14 residues. From germline, CDR1 is MNHNS and CDR2 SASEGT. CDR3 DNA sequence: TGTGCCAGCAAAAGGACGGATAGCAATCAGCCCCAGCATTTT. Amino acid sequence: CASKRTDSNQPQHF.

This clonotype was counted ten times or more. The chain combines TRBV5-1 with TRBJ1-1; D might be TRBD1 (5 bases). V lost 0 bases to trimming and J lost 0 bases, with 9 bases between them. Per germline, CDR1 SGHRS and CDR2 YFSETQ. The CDR3 has 15 residues. In nucleotides, the CDR3 is TGCGCCAGCAGCTTGGAGGGGACGGTGAACACTGAAGCTTTCTTT. Translated, it gives CASSLEGTVNTEAFF.

This clonotype showed up many times. This sequence joins TRBV10-3 and TRBJ2-1, with 11 bases aligning to TRBD2. V lost 2 bases, J lost 7 bases, and 10 bases stayed unmatched. The V gene's germline CDR1 is ENHRY and CDR2 SYGVKD. This CDR3 region has 17 residues. CDR3 in amino acids: CAISEEVAGGVMNEQFF. Here the CDR3 DNA reads TGTGCCATCAGTGAGGAAGTAGCGGGAGGGGTTATGAATGAGCAGTTCTTC.

This chain joins TRBV5-4 and TRBJ2-1, with 9 positions matching TRBD2. The CDR3 is 17 amino acids. V was pared by 4 bases and J by 4 bases, with 12 bases of the junction left unmatched. Looked up from germline, CDR1 is SGHNT and CDR2 is YYREEE (reference sequence). DNA of the CDR3: TGTGCCAGCAGCCGGACACCCCAAAGCGGGGGGTACAATGAGCAGTTCTTC. Protein product: CASSRTPQSGGYNEQFF.

This clonotype was seen only a few times. The J gene is TRBJ1-5, the V gene TRBV28; 8 positions agree with TRBD1. V trimming: 3 bases; J trimming: 6 bases; junction bases outside the gene matches: 4. Germline V gene sequence: CDR1 MDHEN, CDR2 SYDVKM. The CDR3 length is 14 residues. The CDR3 here is CASSFSGGIQPQHF. The CDR3 region has the DNA TGTGCCAGCAGTTTTTCAGGGGGCATTCAGCCCCAGCATTTT.